What follows is one T cell receptor (beta chain) and its context. The data belong to a study of blood T cell repertoires in COVID-19. Study information: Italy, Spain and the United States were the sources of the convalescent and acute COVID-19 samples. The cDNA or gDNA used as material had been derived from T cells, B-cell-depleted T cells, or PBMCs.

With 6 bases removed from V and 7 bases from J, the gap between germline ends came to 16 bases. This CDR3 contains 13 residues. CDR1 is SGHRS and CDR2 is YFSETQ in the germline V gene. The authors' processing: Amplification of reference gene primers was used by the study to estimate nucleated cell counts. TCRdb keeps only in-frame clones here, not all; method: immunoSEQ multiplex PCR. The D gene and trimming were derived from the DNA, and the V and J assignments and clone size from that table. The sample contains under 75,000 clones, 80% to 90% of which appear only once. Sequenced sample: peripheral blood. This clonotype was obtained from a man under 40 with acute or convalescent COVID-19. The chain is built from TRBV5-1 and TRBJ1-2, with D possibly being TRBD1 (6 bases). The CDR3 nucleotides read TGCGCCAGCACCCGGGACACGGGAGGTGGCTACACCTTC. It is translated as CASTRDTGGGYTF.